Listed here is a single T cell receptor (beta chain). The antigen remains unidentified. With V trimmed by 2 bases and J by 7 bases, 3 bases remained unmatched. The CDR3 runs 14 residues. The germline CDR1 and CDR2 sequences are MGHRA and YSYEKL. The repertoire was sequenced with immunoSEQ multiplex PCR; TCRdb's copy has only in-frame clones and lacks some. Found here are under 85,000 clones, roughly 91% of them singletons; the top ten hold around 0.38%. This entry belongs to a study of Tregs in tolerant kidney transplant recipients. Regarding the study as a whole: Few patients were studied, so findings need validation in larger groups.

The rearrangement links TRBV4-1 to TRBJ2-2; 8 positions match TRBD1. This material consisted of CD4+ T cells from blood, taken before the transplant. The sequence was collected from a human donor who received a combined kidney and bone marrow transplant. The CDR3 is CASSQQGASGELFF. The CDR3 region has the DNA TGCGCCAGCAGCCAACAGGGGGCCAGCGGGGAGCTGTTTTTT.